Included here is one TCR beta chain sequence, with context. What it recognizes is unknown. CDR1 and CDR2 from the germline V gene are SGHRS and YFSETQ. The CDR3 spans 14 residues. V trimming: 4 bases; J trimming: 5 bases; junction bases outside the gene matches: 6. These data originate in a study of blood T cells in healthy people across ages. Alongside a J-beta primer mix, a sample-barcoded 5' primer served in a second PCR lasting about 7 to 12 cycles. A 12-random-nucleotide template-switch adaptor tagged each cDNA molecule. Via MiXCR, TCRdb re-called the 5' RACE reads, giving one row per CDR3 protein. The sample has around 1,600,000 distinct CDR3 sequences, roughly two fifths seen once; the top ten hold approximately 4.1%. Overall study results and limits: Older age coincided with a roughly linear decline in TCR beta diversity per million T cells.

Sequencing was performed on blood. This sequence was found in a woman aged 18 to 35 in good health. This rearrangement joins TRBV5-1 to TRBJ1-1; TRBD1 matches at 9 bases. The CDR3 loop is CASSPDRGVTEAFF. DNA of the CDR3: TGCGCCAGCAGCCCCGACAGGGGGGTAACTGAAGCTTTCTTT.